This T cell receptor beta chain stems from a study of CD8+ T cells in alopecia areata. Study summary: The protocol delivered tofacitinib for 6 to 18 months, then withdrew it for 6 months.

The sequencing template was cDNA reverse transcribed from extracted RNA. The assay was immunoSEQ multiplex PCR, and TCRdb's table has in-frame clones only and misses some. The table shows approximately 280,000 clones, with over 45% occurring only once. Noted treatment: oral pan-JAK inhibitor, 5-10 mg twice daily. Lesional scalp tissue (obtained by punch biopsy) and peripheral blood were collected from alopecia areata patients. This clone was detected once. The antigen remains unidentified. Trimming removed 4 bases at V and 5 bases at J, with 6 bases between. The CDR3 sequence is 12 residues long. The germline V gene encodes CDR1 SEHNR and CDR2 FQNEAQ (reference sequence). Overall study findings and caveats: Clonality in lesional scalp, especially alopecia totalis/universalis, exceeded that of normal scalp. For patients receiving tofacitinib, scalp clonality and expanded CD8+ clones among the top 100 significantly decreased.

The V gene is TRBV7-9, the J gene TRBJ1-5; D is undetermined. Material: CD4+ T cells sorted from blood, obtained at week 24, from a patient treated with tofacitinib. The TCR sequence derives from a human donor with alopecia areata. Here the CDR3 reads CASSSTYQPQHF. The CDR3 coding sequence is TGTGCCAGCAGCTCAACCTATCAGCCCCAGCATTTT.